Presented here are 4 T cell receptor beta chains from one specimen sequenced in a study of graft-versus-host responses after intestinal transplantation. Repertoires were generated with immunoSEQ multiplex PCR, while TCRdb's copy carries only in-frame clones and drops some. The sample records approximately 63,000 clones, almost 95% being singletons. These receptors' antigens are unknown. The input for sequencing was unstimulated CD4+ T cells sorted from spleen or lymph node cells, taken before transplant. The receptors were sampled from a human donor who was the organ donor for an intestinal transplant.

This rearrangement joins TRBV25-1 to TRBJ1-3, with D uncertain. The CDR3 loop spans 16 amino acids. The V gene lost 6 bases and the J gene lost 0 bases, with 15 bases spanning the gap. Germline lookup yields CDR1 MGHDK and CDR2 SYGVNS. The CDR3: CASRGSTTGSGNTIYF. The CDR3 bases are TGTGCCAGCAGGGGGTCGACGACTGGCTCTGGAAACACCATATATTTT.

This chain joins TRBV29-1 and TRBJ2-7, with TRBD1 matching 8 bases. From germline, CDR1 is SQVTM and CDR2 ANQGSEA. The J segment lost 3 bases and the V segment lost 2 bases, leaving 3 bases of the junction unmatched. The length of the CDR3 is 13 residues. CDR3 sequence reads: CSVESDRGYEQYF. The CDR3 DNA reads TGCAGCGTTGAATCCGACAGGGGCTACGAGCAGTACTTC.

The V gene is TRBV7-2, the J gene TRBJ1-1, with a tentative D call TRBD1 (5 bases). The ends were cut back, 4 bases at V and 3 bases at J, with 12 bases in the middle. CDR3 length: 14 residues. The germline V gene encodes CDR1 SGHTA and CDR2 FQGNSA. The CDR3 spells CASSYGRADTEAFF. CDR3 bases: TGTGCCAGCAGCTACGGCAGGGCGGACACTGAAGCTTTCTTT. The full variable domain, rest sourced from reference TRBV7-2 and TRBJ1-1, is GAGVSQSPSNKVTEKGKDVELRCDPISGHTALYWYRQSLGQGLEFLIYFQGNSAPDKSGLPSDRFSAERTGGSVSTLTIQRTQQEDSAVYLCASSYGRADTEAFFGQGTRLTVV.

This clone showed up just a few times. The rearrangement uses TRBV2 and TRBJ2-3; 8 nucleotides align to TRBD2. J gave up 8 bases and V 7 bases, and 17 bases lay outside the gene matches. Germline V lookup: CDR1 SNHLY, CDR2 FYNNEI. The CDR3 has 16 amino acids. CDR3 nucleotide sequence: TGTGCCAGCAAAGGGACGCTAATGGCGGGGGGCGGTACGCAGTATTTT. Translated: CASKGTLMAGGGTQYF.